The rows below give T cell receptor beta chains drawn from one sample of a study of CD4 and CD8 cells across lung adenocarcinoma regions. Using its own MiXCR run on the PCR reads, TCRdb lists one record per CDR3 protein. Of 4,000 or so distinct CDR3 sequences listed, roughly 51% are singletons. Sequenced input: CD4+ T cells from the margin of a lung tumor. These receptors were collected from a female donor with lung adenocarcinoma. The CD4 and CD8 labels of this study may be unreliable. The CDR3 runs from the conserved cysteine through the conserved F or W. A D gene is named only where the DNA matches it firmly. Only some rows state a clone size, as once, few, many or a class for expanded clones.

j_gene | d_gene | v_gene | abundance | CDR3nt | CDR3aa
TRBJ2-3 | - | TRBV6-1 | - | TGTGCCAGCAGTGAACTCCCCAGCACAGATACGCAGTATTTT | CASSELPSTDTQYF
TRBJ2-2 | TRBD2 | TRBV12-3/TRBV12-4 | medium-sized | TGTGCCACCCGCCGGGCGGGAGGGACGAACACCGGGGAGCTGTTTTTT | CATRRAGGTNTGELFF
TRBJ2-7 | TRBD1 | TRBV6-1 | - | TGTGCCAGCACTAAGGGACAGGGGGCGGTTTTCTCCTACGAGCAGTACTTC | CASTKGQGAVFSYEQYF
TRBJ2-1 | - | TRBV6-1 | - | TGTGCCAGCAGAGACGGGACGAAAGGAGGGCAGTTCTTC | CASRDGTKGGQFF
TRBJ2-1 | TRBD2 | TRBV6-1 | few | TGTGCCAGCAGAGAAACTCCTAGCGGGGGGGCCTACGAGCAGTTCTTC | CASRETPSGGAYEQFF
TRBJ2-1 | TRBD2 | TRBV6-1 | few | TGTGCCAGCCAATCAGGTGGGGGCGGGAGGGTCTACAATGAGCAGTTCTTC | CASQSGGGGRVYNEQFF
TRBJ1-2 | - | TRBV6-1 | medium-sized | TGTGCCAGCAGTGAAGCGACAGCGGACTATGGCTACACCTTC | CASSEATADYGYTF
TRBJ2-1 | - | TRBV6-1 | once | TGTGCCAGCACCACGACAGTCCGTGAGCAGTTCTTC | CASTTTVREQFF
TRBJ1-1 | - | TRBV6-5 | medium-sized | TGTGCCAGCAGTTACTCGATTCTGGGGCTGAACACTGAAGCTTTCTTT | CASSYSILGLNTEAFF
TRBJ2-7 | - | TRBV6-1 | - | TGTGCCAGCAGTGAAGGTACGGTGAGCTCCTACGAGCAGTACTTC | CASSEGTVSSYEQYF
TRBJ2-1 | TRBD2 | TRBV10-2 | - | TGCGCCAGCAGTGGACCCCGGCTAGCGGGACGCAATGAGAAGTTCTTC | CASSGPRLAGRNEKFF
TRBJ2-3 | TRBD1 | TRBV6-1 | - | TGTGCCAGCAGGTCGACAGGGGGGACAGATACGCAGTATTTT | CASRSTGGTDTQYF
TRBJ2-6 | - | TRBV6-1 | few | TGTGCCAGCGGGCTAGTCGCTTCTGGGGCCAACGTCCTGACTTTC | CASGLVASGANVLTF
TRBJ2-1 | - | TRBV14 | medium-sized | TGTGCCAGCAGCCAAGAGGAGGGTCTCGGGTCGGGGAATGAGCAGTTCTTC | CASSQEEGLGSGNEQFF
TRBJ2-5 | - | TRBV28 | - | TGTGCCAGCAGTGCTCCGGGACGGACGCAAGAGACCCAGTACTTC | CASSAPGRTQETQYF
TRBJ2-5 | - | TRBV11-2 | - | TGTGCCAGCAGCTTCGCAGCAGGGGTAGAGACCCAGTACTTC | CASSFAAGVETQYF
TRBJ2-5 | - | TRBV6-1 | - | TGTGCCAGCGCCCCGTATAACGTCAGGGGGGAAGAGACCCAGTACTTC | CASAPYNVRGEETQYF
TRBJ2-1 | - | TRBV6-1 | - | TGTGCCAGCACCCCCCTTGTCAGCGGTTCCTACAATGAGCAGTTCTTC | CASTPLVSGSYNEQFF
TRBJ2-1 | - | TRBV7-2 | few | TGTGCCAGCAGCTTAGTGTCCCCCCCCTACAATGAGCAGTTCTTC | CASSLVSPPYNEQFF
TRBJ2-7 | TRBD2 | TRBV6-5 | once | TGTGCCAGCAGTTACTCTAGCGGGGGGGCGGACAATGAGCAGTACTTC | CASSYSSGGADNEQYF
TRBJ1-1 | TRBD1 | TRBV6-5 | medium-sized | TGTGCCAGCAGTTACCGGGACAGGGGGCTAACAGCTTTCTTT | CASSYRDRGLTAFF
TRBJ2-1 | - | TRBV4-1 | few | TGCGCCAGCAGCCAAAAGGGGGGATCCGGGGGGCATGAGCAGTTCTTC | CASSQKGGSGGHEQFF
TRBJ1-3 | - | TRBV6-1 | - | TGTGCCAGCAGTGCTTGGCAGCTCTCTGGAAACACCATATATTTT | CASSAWQLSGNTIYF
TRBJ2-3 | - | TRBV6-1 | - | TGTGCCGGCATTGGAGGCCGTGGGGCAGATACCCAGTATTTT | CAGIGGRGADTQYF
TRBJ2-1 | TRBD2 | TRBV6-1 | - | TGTGCCAGCAGTCGGACTAGCGGGTTCTACAATGAGCAGTTCTTC | CASSRTSGFYNEQFF